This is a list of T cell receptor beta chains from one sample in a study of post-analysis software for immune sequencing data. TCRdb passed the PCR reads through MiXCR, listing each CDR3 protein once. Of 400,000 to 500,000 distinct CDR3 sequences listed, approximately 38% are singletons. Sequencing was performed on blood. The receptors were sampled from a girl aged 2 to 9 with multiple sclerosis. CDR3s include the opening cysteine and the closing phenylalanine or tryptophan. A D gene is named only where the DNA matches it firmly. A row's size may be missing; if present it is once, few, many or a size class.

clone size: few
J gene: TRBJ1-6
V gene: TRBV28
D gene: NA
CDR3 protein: CASSSPYNSPLHF
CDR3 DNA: TGTGCCAGCAGCTCACCCTATAATTCACCCCTCCACTTT

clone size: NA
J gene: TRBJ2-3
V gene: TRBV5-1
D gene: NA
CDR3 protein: CASSFNTDTQYF
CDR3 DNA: TGCGCCAGCAGCTTTAACACAGATACGCAGTATTTT

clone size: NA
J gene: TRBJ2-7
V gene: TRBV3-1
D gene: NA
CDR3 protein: CASSRDVTYEQYF
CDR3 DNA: TGTGCCAGCAGCCGGGACGTAACCTACGAGCAGTACTTC

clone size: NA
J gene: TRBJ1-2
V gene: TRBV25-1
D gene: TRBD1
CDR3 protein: CASSPFTGAPYGYTF
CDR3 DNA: TGTGCCAGCAGTCCCTTTACAGGGGCCCCCTATGGCTACACCTTC

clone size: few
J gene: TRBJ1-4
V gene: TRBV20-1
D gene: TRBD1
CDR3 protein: CSATTGADEKLFF
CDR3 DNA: TGCAGTGCCACTACAGGGGCGGATGAAAAACTGTTTTTT

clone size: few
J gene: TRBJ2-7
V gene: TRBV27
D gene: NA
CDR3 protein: CASSLSLGAYEQYF
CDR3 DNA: TGTGCCAGCAGTTTATCGCTGGGAGCGTACGAGCAGTACTTC

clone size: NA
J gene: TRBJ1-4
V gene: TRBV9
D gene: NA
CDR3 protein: CASSAAGTGGEKLFF
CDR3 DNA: TGTGCCAGCAGCGCCGCCGGGACGGGGGGTGAAAAACTGTTTTTT

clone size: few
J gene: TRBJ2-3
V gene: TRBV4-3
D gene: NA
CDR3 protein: CASSQDLLTSSDTQYF
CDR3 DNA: TGCGCCAGCAGCCAAGACCTCCTAACTAGCTCAGATACGCAGTATTTT

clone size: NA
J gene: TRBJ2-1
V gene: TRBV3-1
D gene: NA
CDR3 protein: CASSQAGVGDNEQFF
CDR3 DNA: TGTGCCAGCAGCCAAGCGGGGGTCGGGGACAATGAGCAGTTCTTC

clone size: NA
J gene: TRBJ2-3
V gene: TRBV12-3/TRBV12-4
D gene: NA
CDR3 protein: CASSSSGVSTDVQYF
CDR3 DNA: TGTGCCAGCAGTTCCTCCGGAGTTAGCACAGATGTGCAGTATTTT

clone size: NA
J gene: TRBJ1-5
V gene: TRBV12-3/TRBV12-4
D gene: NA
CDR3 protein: CASSPDRLSNQPQHF
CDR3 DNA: TGTGCCAGCAGCCCCGACAGGTTGAGCAATCAGCCCCAGCATTTT

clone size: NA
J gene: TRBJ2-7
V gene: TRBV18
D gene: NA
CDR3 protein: CASSPLPGPYEQYF
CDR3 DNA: TGTGCCAGCTCACCACTTCCCGGACCCTACGAGCAGTACTTC

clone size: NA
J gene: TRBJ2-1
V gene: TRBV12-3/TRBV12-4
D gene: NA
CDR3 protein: CASSLPIPYNEQFF
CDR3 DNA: TGTGCCAGCAGTTTACCCATTCCCTACAATGAGCAGTTCTTC

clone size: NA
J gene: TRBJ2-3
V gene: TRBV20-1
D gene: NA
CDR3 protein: CSASGGGADDKDTQYF
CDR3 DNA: TGCAGTGCTAGTGGTGGGGGGGCGGACGATAAAGATACGCAGTATTTT

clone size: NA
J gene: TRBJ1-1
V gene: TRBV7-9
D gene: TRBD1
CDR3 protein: CASSPGGWTEAFF
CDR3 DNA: TGTGCCAGCAGCCCAGGGGGTTGGACTGAAGCTTTCTTT

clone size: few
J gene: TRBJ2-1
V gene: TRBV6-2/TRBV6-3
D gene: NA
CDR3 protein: CASTPWGVGEQFF
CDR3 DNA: TGTGCCAGCACCCCATGGGGGGTAGGTGAGCAGTTCTTC

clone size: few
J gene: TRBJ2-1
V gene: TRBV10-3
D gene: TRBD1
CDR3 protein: CAISAVGTGYNEQFF
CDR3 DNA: TGTGCCATCAGTGCGGTAGGGACAGGGTACAATGAGCAGTTCTTC

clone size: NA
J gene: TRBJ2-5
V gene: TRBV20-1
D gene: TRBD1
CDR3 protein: CSAFGIGTGGQETQYF
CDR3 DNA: TGCAGTGCTTTTGGGATCGGGACAGGGGGCCAAGAGACCCAGTACTTC

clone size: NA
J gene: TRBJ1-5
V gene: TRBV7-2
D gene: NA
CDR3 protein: CASSLLAGNSNQPQHF
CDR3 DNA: TGTGCCAGCAGCTTATTGGCAGGGAATAGCAATCAGCCCCAGCATTTT

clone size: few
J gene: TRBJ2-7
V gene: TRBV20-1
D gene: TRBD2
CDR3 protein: CSASLGTSGSYEQYF
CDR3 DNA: TGCAGTGCTAGTTTGGGGACTAGCGGGAGCTACGAGCAGTACTTC

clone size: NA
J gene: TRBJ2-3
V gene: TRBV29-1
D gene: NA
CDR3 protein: CSVGPSVSTDTQYF
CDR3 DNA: TGCAGCGTTGGGCCGAGCGTTAGCACAGATACGCAGTATTTT

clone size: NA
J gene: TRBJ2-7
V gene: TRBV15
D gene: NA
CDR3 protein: CATSRDASLAYEQYF
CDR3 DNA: TGTGCCACCAGCAGAGATGCTAGCCTAGCCTACGAGCAGTACTTC

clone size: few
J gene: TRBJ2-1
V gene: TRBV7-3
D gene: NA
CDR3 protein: CASSLLQNDNKQFF
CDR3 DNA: TGTGCCAGCAGCTTACTACAGAACGACAATAAGCAGTTCTTC

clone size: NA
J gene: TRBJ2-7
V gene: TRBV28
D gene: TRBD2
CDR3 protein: CASRPTSGSRYEQYF
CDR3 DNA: TGTGCCAGCAGACCGACTAGCGGGAGTCGCTACGAGCAGTACTTC

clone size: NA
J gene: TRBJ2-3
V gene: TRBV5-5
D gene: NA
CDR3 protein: CASSLAGGLPADTQYF
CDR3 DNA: TGTGCCAGCAGCTTGGCGGGTGGACTCCCCGCGGATACGCAGTATTTT

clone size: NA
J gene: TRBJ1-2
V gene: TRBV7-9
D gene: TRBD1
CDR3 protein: CASSLGRDSDYGYTF
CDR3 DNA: TGTGCCAGCAGCCTGGGCCGGGACAGCGACTATGGCTACACCTTC

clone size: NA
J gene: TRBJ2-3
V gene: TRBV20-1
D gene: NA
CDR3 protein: CSARLRPDTQYF
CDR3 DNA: TGCAGTGCTAGACTTAGACCAGATACGCAGTATTTT

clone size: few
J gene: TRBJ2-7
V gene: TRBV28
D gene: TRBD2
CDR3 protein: CASSPSGFSSYEQYF
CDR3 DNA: TGTGCCAGCAGTCCTAGCGGGTTCAGCTCCTACGAGCAGTACTTC

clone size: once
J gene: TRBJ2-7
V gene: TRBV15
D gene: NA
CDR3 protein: CATSRGKRYEQYF
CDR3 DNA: TGTGCCACCAGCAGAGGGAAGAGATACGAGCAGTACTTC

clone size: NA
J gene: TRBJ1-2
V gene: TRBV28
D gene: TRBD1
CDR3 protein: CASSLGDRVKGYTF
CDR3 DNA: TGTGCCAGCAGTTTAGGAGACAGGGTTAAGGGCTACACCTTC

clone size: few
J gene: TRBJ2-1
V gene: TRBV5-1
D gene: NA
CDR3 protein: CASRRDFKIPNEQFF
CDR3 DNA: TGCGCCAGCAGACGGGACTTTAAGATACCCAATGAGCAGTTCTTC

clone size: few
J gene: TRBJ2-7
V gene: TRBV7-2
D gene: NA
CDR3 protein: CASSLRADEQYF
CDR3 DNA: TGTGCCAGCAGCTTGAGGGCGGACGAGCAGTACTTC

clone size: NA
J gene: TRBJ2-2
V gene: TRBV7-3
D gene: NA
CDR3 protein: CASSFSAAGDTGELFF
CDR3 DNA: TGTGCCAGCAGCTTTTCGGCTGCCGGGGACACCGGGGAGCTGTTTTTT

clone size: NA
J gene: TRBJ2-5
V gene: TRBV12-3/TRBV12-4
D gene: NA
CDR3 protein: CASVVAETQYF
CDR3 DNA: TGTGCCAGCGTGGTGGCAGAGACCCAGTACTTC

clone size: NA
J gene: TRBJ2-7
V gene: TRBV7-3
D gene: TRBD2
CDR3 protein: CASSLTGGDEQYF
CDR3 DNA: TGTGCCAGCAGCTTAACGGGAGGGGACGAGCAGTACTTC

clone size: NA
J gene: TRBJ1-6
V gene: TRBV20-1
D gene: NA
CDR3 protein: CSARSDSHYNSPLHF
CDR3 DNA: TGCAGTGCTAGAAGTGACAGTCACTATAATTCACCCCTCCACTTT

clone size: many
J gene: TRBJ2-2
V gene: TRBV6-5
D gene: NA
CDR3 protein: CASRAGTLNTGELFF
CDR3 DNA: TGTGCCAGCAGGGCCGGGACCCTGAACACCGGGGAGCTGTTTTTT

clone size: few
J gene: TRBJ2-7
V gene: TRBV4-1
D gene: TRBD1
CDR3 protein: CASSQDRGRPYEQYF
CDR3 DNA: TGCGCCAGCAGCCAGGACAGGGGGCGGCCCTACGAGCAGTACTTC

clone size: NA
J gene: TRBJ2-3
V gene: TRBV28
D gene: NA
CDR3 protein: CASSFVSRRGDTQYF
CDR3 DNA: TGTGCCAGCAGTTTTGTATCCCGGCGGGGAGATACGCAGTATTTT

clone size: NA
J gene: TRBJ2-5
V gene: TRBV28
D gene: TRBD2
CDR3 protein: CASKGAGGWETQYF
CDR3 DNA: TGTGCCAGCAAGGGAGCGGGGGGTTGGGAGACCCAGTACTTC

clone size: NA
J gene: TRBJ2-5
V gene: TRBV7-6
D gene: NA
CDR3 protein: CASSLAGRQGETQYF
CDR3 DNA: TGTGCCAGCAGCTTAGCTGGAAGGCAGGGGGAGACCCAGTACTTC

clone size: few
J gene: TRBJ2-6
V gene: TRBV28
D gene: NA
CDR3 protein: CASSLRRGANVLTF
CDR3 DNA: TGTGCCAGCAGTTTGCGACGGGGGGCCAACGTCCTGACTTTC

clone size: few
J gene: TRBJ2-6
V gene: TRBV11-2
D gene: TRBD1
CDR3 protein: CAEFLRDSISGANVLTF
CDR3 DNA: TGTGCCGAATTCCTAAGGGACAGCATCTCTGGGGCCAACGTCCTGACTTTC

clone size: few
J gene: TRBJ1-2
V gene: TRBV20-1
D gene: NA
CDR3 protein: CSARRSYGYTF
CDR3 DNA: TGCAGTGCACGTAGAAGCTATGGCTACACCTTC

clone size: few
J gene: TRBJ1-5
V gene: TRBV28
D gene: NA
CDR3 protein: CASSLPQGQPQHF
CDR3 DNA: TGTGCCAGCAGTTTACCGCAGGGCCAGCCCCAGCATTTT

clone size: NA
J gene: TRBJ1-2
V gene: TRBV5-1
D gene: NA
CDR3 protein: CASSFQGPNYGYTF
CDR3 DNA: TGCGCCAGCAGCTTCCAGGGGCCTAACTATGGCTACACCTTC

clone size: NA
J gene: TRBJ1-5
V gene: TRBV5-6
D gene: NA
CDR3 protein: CASISFSWSNQPQHF
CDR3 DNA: TGTGCCAGCATCTCTTTCTCATGGAGCAATCAGCCCCAGCATTTT

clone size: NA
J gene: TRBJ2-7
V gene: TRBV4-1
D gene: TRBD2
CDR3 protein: CASSQWSSGGASYEQYF
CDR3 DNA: TGCGCCAGCAGCCAATGGTCGAGCGGGGGGGCCTCCTACGAGCAGTACTTC